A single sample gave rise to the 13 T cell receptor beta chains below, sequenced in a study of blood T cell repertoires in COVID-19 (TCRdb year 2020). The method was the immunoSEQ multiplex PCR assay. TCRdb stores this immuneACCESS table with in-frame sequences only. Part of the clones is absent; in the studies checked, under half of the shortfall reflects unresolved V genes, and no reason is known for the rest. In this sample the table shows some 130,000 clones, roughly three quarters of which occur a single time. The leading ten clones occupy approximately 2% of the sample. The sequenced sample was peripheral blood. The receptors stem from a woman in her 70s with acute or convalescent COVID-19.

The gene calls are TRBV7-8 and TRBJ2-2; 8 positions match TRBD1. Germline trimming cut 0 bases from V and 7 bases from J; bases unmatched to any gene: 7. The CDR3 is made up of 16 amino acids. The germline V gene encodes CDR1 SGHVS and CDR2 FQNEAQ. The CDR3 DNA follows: TGTGCCAGCAGCTTAGCTTGGACAGGGACGGGCGGGGAGCTGTTTTTT. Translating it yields CASSLAWTGTGGELFF.

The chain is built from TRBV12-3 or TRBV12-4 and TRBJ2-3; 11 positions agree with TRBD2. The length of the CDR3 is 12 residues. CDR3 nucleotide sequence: TGTGCGACTAGCGGGAACACAGATACGCAGTATTTT. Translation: CATSGNTDTQYF.

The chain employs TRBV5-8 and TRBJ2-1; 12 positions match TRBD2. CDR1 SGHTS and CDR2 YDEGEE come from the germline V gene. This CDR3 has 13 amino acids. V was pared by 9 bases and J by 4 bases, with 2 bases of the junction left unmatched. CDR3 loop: CATGTSGYNEQFF. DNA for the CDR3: TGTGCCACCGGGACTAGCGGGTACAATGAGCAGTTCTTC.

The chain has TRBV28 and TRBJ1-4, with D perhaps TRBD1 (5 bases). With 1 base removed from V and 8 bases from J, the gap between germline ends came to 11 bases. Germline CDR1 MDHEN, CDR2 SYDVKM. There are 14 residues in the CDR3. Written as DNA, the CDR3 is TGTGCCAGCAGTTTATCTTCGGGGGTCGAAAAACTGTTTTTT. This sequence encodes CASSLSSGVEKLFF.

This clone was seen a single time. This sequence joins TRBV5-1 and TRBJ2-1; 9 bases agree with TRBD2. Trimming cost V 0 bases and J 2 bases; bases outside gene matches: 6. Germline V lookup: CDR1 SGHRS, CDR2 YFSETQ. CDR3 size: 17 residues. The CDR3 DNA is TGCGCCAGCAGCTTGGGGAGCGGGGGGCTTCCCTACAATGAGCAGTTCTTC. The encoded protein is CASSLGSGGLPYNEQFF.

The CDR3 sequence is CASSQVAVSEGYNEQFF. The CDR3 bases are TGCGCCAGCAGCCAAGTCGCCGTTTCGGAGGGTTACAATGAGCAGTTCTTC. This chain uses TRBV4-1 with TRBJ2-1, with TRBD2 as a possible D gene (6 bases). Germline V gives CDR1 MGHRA, CDR2 YSYEKL. Deletions cut 1 base from V and 4 bases from J, with 17 bases between. The CDR3 has 17 amino acids.

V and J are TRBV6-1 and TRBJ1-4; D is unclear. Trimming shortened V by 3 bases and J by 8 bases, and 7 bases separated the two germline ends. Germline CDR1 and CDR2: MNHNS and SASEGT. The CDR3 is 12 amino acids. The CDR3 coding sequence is TGTGCCAGCAGTGAGTTCGGGGAAAAACTGTTTTTT. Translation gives CASSEFGEKLFF.

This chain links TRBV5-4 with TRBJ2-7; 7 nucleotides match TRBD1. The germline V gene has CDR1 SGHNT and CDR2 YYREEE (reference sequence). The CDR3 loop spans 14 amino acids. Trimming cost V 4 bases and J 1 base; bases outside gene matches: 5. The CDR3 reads CASSNQGESYEQYF. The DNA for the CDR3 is TGTGCCAGCAGCAATCAGGGGGAATCCTACGAGCAGTACTTC.

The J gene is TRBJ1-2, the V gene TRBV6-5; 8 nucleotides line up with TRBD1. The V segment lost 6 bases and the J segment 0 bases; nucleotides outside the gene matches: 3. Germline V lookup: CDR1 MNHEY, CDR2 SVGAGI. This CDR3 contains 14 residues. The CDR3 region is CASRPQGANYGYTF. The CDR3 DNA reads TGTGCCAGCAGGCCACAGGGGGCTAACTATGGCTACACCTTC.

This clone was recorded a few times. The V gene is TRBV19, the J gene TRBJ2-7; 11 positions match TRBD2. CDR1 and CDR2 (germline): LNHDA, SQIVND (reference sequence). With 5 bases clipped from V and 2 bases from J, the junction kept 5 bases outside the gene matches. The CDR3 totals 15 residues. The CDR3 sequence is CASSPSSGGTYEQYF. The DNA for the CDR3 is TGTGCCAGTAGTCCATCTAGCGGGGGGACCTACGAGCAGTACTTC.

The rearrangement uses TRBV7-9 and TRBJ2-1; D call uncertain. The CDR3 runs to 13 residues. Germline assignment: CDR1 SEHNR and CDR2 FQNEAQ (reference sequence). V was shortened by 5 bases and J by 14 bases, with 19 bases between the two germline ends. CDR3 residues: CASSPTTRSREFF. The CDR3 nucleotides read TGTGCCAGCAGCCCCACAACCCGGTCCCGGGAGTTCTTC.

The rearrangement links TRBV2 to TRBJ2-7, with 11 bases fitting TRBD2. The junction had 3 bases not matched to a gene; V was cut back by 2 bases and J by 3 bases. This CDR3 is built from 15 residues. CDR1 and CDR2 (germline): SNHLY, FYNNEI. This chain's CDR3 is CASSEPSGRIYEQYF. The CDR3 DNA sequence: TGTGCCAGCAGTGAACCTAGCGGGAGGATCTACGAGCAGTACTTC.

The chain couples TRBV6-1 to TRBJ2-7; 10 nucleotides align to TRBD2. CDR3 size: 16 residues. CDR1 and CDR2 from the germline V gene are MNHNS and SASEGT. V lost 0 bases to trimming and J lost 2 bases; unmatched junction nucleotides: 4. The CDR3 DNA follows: TGTGCCAGCAGTGAAGCAGCGGGGGGGCATACCTACGAGCAGTACTTC. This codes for CASSEAAGGHTYEQYF.